This T cell receptor beta chain emerged from a study of shared clonotypes between healthy human individuals. Study-level results: Roughly 5% of naive CD4 clonotypes were common to several donors. Naive subsets generally had larger estimated richness than memory subsets.

About this clone: Antigen: not known. This sample also contains other DNA sequences that code for the same CDR3.

The method was immunoSEQ multiplex PCR; TCRdb's version includes in-frame clones alone and lacks a portion of them. The sample yields 1.6 million or so clones, about 98.5% seen once. V shed 0 bases and J shed 1 base, with 5 bases lying between them. The germline gives CDR1 SGHNT, CDR2 YYREEE (reference sequence). CDR3 size: 13 residues. The CD4+ fraction was divided into a CD45RA+ naive subset and a CD45RA-negative memory subset. The TCR sequence derives from a man aged 25-45 years in good health. This chain uses TRBV5-4 with TRBJ2-7; D remains ambiguous. The sample was naive CD4+ T cells sorted from blood. Regarding subset: CD45RA+ positively selected. The CDR3 bases are TGTGCCAGCAGCTTGGTGGGGTCCTACGAGCAGTACTTC. Its translation is CASSLVGSYEQYF.